The 9 T cell receptor beta chains below come from one sample, sequenced in a study of cytomegalovirus exposure and HLA in healthy donors. PCR primers comprised 60 Vbeta and 13 Jbeta primers. The repertoire was sequenced with immunoSEQ multiplex PCR; TCRdb's copy has only in-frame clones and lacks some. This table holds some 61,000 clones, roughly four fifths found once. The sequencing input was PBMCs. The receptors derive from a human donor in good health.

V is TRBV10-2 and J is TRBJ2-7; TRBD1 might be the D (6 bases). The CDR3 extends over 13 amino acids. V was pared by 6 bases and J by 3 bases, with 12 bases between. From germline, CDR1 is WSHSY and CDR2 SAAADI. CDR3 loop: CASSGGGHYEQYF. The CDR3 DNA is TGCGCCAGCAGCGGTGGGGGACACTACGAGCAGTACTTC.

This chain uses TRBV28 with TRBJ2-3, with TRBD1 identical over 7 bases. This CDR3 has 16 residues. The J segment lost 3 bases and the V segment lost 7 bases, leaving 13 bases of the junction unmatched. The V gene's germline CDR1 is MDHEN and CDR2 SYDVKM. The CDR3: CASTSPGGLRTDTQYF. CDR3 nucleotide sequence: TGTGCCAGCACCTCCCCAGGGGGATTGAGGACAGATACGCAGTATTTT.

This sequence joins TRBV7-8 and TRBJ1-2, with D perhaps TRBD1 (5 bases). Germline V gives CDR1 SGHVS, CDR2 FQNEAQ. The V end lost 8 bases, the J end lost 5 bases, and 27 bases lay between the germline ends. The CDR3 contains 17 residues. CDR3 DNA: TGTGCCAGCTCCCCTACCCCGTCGGGACTATTATCGTATGGCTACACCTTC. Translated, it gives CASSPTPSGLLSYGYTF.

The chain uses TRBV7-2 and TRBJ2-7; 14 bases are shared with TRBD2. CDR1 is SGHTA, CDR2 FQGNSA, per germline. Losses at the gene ends were 5 bases for V and 7 bases for J; bases not matched to a gene: 7. The CDR3 totals 15 residues. The DNA for the CDR3 is TGTGCCAGCAGCGCGACTAGCGGGGGGGTGGGTGAGCAGTACTTC. This encodes CASSATSGGVGEQYF.

The chain has TRBV9 and TRBJ2-3; TRBD2 aligns across 11 bases. Germline CDR1 is SGDLS and CDR2 is YYNGEE. J lost 6 bases, V lost 0 bases, and 6 bases had no gene match. The CDR3 covers 16 residues. In nucleotides, the CDR3 is TGTGCCAGCAGCGTAGAGGCTAGCGGGGGGAGGGATACGCAGTATTTT. As protein: CASSVEASGGRDTQYF. Drawing the rest from reference TRBV9 and TRBJ2-3, the complete variable domain is DSGVTQTPKHLITATGQRVTLRCSPRSGDLSVYWYQQSLDQGLQFLIQYYNGEERAKGNILERFSAQQFPDLHSELNLSSLELGDSALYFCASSVEASGGRDTQYFGPGTRLTVL.

The CDR3 loop reads CASSPRTGGLNSPLHF. CDR3 coding DNA: TGTGCCAGCTCACCGAGGACAGGGGGCTTAAATTCACCCCTCCACTTT. The chain recombines TRBV18 with TRBJ1-6, with 11 nucleotides matching TRBD1. This CDR3 has 16 amino acids. Germline values: CDR1 KGHSH, CDR2 LQKENI. V lost 3 bases and J lost 7; bases outside the gene matches: 5.

The chain's CDR3 is CASSPDTNTEAFF. For the CDR3, the DNA is TGTGCCAGCTCACCCGACACGAACACTGAAGCTTTCTTT. The chain has TRBV18 and TRBJ1-1; D is unclear. V lost 3 bases, J lost 1 base, and 6 bases lay in between. The CDR3 loop spans 13 amino acids. In germline, CDR1 is KGHSH, CDR2 LQKENI. The complete variable domain, with remaining parts taken from reference TRBV18 and TRBJ1-1, reads NAGVMQNPRHLVRRRGQEARLRCSPMKGHSHVYWYRQLPEEGLKFMVYLQKENIIDESGMPKERFSAEFPKEGPSILRIQQVVRGDSAAYFCASSPDTNTEAFFGQGTRLTVV.

The chain uses TRBV28 and TRBJ1-1; 8 bases are a match to TRBD1. Trimming cost V 3 bases and J 4 bases; bases outside gene matches: 4. Germline values: CDR1 MDHEN, CDR2 SYDVKM. This CDR3 spans 14 amino acids. The CDR3 DNA sequence: TGTGCCAGCAGTTTCGACAGGGGAGGCACTGAAGCTTTCTTT. Amino acid sequence: CASSFDRGGTEAFF.

Of note for this clone: No DNA is shown, since the ends of the CDR3 on it are uncertain; the CDR3 is the one TCRdb lists. The chain carries TRBV11-2 and TRBJ1-2; the table's D call TRBD1 went unverified against the DNA. The CDR3 region is 14 residues in length, termini included. In germline, CDR1 is SGHAT, CDR2 FQNNGV. The CDR3 is CASSFAAGTESNTF.